This T cell receptor (beta chain) was identified in a study of blood T cell repertoires in COVID-19. Seattle patient enrollment occurred during active infection, with longitudinal follow-up thereafter. Unmatched junction bases numbered 4, after V lost 0 bases and J lost 5 bases. The CDR3 is made up of 14 amino acids. CDR1 and CDR2 (germline): SGHRS, YFSETQ. The protocol was immunoSEQ multiplex PCR, while the TCRdb copy is restricted to in-frame clones and leaves out a portion. The sample shows roughly 230,000 clones, roughly 89% of them seen only once. Turning to this clone: Other DNA sequences in this sample translate to the same CDR3.

The sequenced material came from peripheral blood. The chain carries TRBV5-1 and TRBJ2-5, with 7 bases lining up with TRBD1. This sequence originates from a woman aged 60-70 years with COVID-19, enrolled during active disease. CDR3 amino acids: CASSLATGLETQYF. CDR3 nucleotides: TGCGCCAGCAGCTTGGCGACAGGGTTGGAGACCCAGTACTTC.